These 7 T cell receptor beta chains were all obtained from the same sample, sequenced in a study of radiotherapy plus CTLA-4 blockade in lung cancer. Here immunoSEQ multiplex PCR was the method, and the copy in TCRdb shows in-frame clones only, minus some. The table lists about 49,000 clones, approximately 85% of them singletons. This specimen consisted of peripheral blood, obtained from a patient treated with radiotherapy plus ipilimumab. The receptors here all came from a human donor with non-small cell lung cancer whose response to radiotherapy plus ipilimumab could not be evaluated.

This chain links TRBV29-1 with TRBJ2-7, with 9 bases identical to TRBD2. The length of the CDR3 is 13 residues. V gave up 3 bases and J gave up 7 bases; unmatched junction bases: 7. Germline CDR1 reads SQVTM; CDR2 reads ANQGSEA. Here the CDR3 DNA reads TGCAGCGTTGATGGCGCGGGAGGGCTTGAGCAGTACTTC. The encoded protein is CSVDGAGGLEQYF.

This rearrangement joins TRBV28 to TRBJ2-7, with a possible D match to TRBD1 (5 bases). Trimming took off 6 bases at V and 4 bases at J, with 10 bases between the two ends. Looked up from germline, CDR1 is MDHEN and CDR2 is SYDVKM. The CDR3 totals 12 residues. The CDR3: CASSRQPYEQYF. DNA for the CDR3: TGTGCCAGCAGCCGACAGCCTTACGAGCAGTACTTC. Variable domain in full (rest from reference TRBV28 and TRBJ2-7): DVKVTQSSRYLVKRTGEKVFLECVQDMDHENMFWYRQDPGLGLRLIYFSYDVKMKEKGDIPEGYSVSREKKERFSLILESASTNQTSMYLCASSRQPYEQYFGPGTRLTVT.

The CDR3 region is CASSRSGLEAFF. Here the CDR3 DNA reads TGTGCCAGCAGTAGGTCGGGACTTGAAGCTTTCTTT. The rearrangement links TRBV7-2 to TRBJ1-1; possible D gene TRBD1, 5 bases. Germline lookup yields CDR1 SGHTA and CDR2 FQGNSA. The ends were cut back, 6 bases at V and 7 bases at J, with 12 bases in the middle. The CDR3 has 12 residues.

The chain has TRBV28 and TRBJ1-1, with TRBD1 identical over 7 bases. CDR1 MDHEN and CDR2 SYDVKM come from the germline V gene. Trimming cost V 5 bases and J 4 bases; bases outside gene matches: 7. CDR3 length: 14 residues. The CDR3 here is CASSPTQGTTEAFF. As DNA, the CDR3 is TGTGCCAGCAGTCCGACACAGGGGACCACTGAAGCTTTCTTT.

This clone was seen only a few times. The chain is built from TRBV7-2 and TRBJ2-6; 7 positions match TRBD1. V gave up 1 base and J gave up 1 base; unmatched junction bases: 1. Germline-derived CDR1 and CDR2 are SGHTA and FQGNSA. The CDR3 loop spans 16 amino acids. CDR3 DNA: TGTGCCAGCAGCTTAGGACAGGGATCTGGGGCCAACGTCCTGACTTTC. This gives the protein CASSLGQGSGANVLTF.

The V call is TRBV18, the J call TRBJ2-2; D may be TRBD1 (6 bases). The CDR3 extends over 16 amino acids. CDR1 and CDR2 (germline): KGHSH, LQKENI. Trimming shortened V by 3 bases and J by 2 bases, and 13 bases separated the two germline ends. CDR3 DNA sequence: TGTGCCAGCTCACCCCTCGGACAGCCCAACACCGGGGAGCTGTTTTTT. The encoded protein is CASSPLGQPNTGELFF.

The rearrangement joins TRBV5-1 to TRBJ1-2, with 7 bases aligning to TRBD1. V dropped 7 bases and J dropped 7; count of bases not matched to a gene: 10. The CDR3 has 13 amino acids. The germline gives CDR1 SGHRS, CDR2 YFSETQ. CDR3 region: CASGDGTVVGYTF. The DNA for the CDR3 is TGCGCCAGCGGCGACGGGACAGTAGTTGGCTACACCTTC.